This is a list of T cell receptor beta chains from one sample in a study of Ad26.COV2.S vaccination and SARS-CoV-2 variants. Clones were sequenced by immunoSEQ multiplex PCR, and TCRdb holds only the in-frame ones, with some missing. Of over 400,000 clones listed, 92% are singletons. The specimen was peripheral blood, collected in a trial of Ad26.COV2.S vaccine versus placebo. All receptors derive from a person aged 18 to 65 who received the Ad26.COV2.S COVID-19 vaccine or a placebo. CDR3s include the opening cysteine and the closing phenylalanine or tryptophan. A D gene is named only where the DNA matches it firmly. The size field is filled for only some rows; it gives once, few, many or a size class.

- | TRBD1 | TRBJ2-2 | TRBV18 | TGTGCCAGCTCAGGGGACAGGGTGAACACCGGGGAGCTGTTTTTT | CASSGDRVNTGELFF
- | TRBD2 | TRBJ2-3 | TRBV2 | TGTGCCAGCAGTGCCAGAAGCCTTCCTTCTAGCGGGGGCACAGATACGCAGTATTTT | CASSARSLPSSGGTDTQYF
- | TRBD1 | TRBJ2-7 | TRBV7-2 | TGTGCCAGCAGCAATACAGGGGGCAACGAGCAGTACTTC | CASSNTGGNEQYF
- | TRBD2 | TRBJ2-7 | TRBV27 | TGTGCCAGCAGTTTCACGGGGGGTCCCTACTACGAGCAGTACTTC | CASSFTGGPYYEQYF
few | TRBD1 | TRBJ2-5 | TRBV10-1 | TGCGCCAGCAGTGGGGACAGGGGAGAGACCCAGTACTTC | CASSGDRGETQYF
- | - | TRBJ2-6 | TRBV5-6 | TGTGCCAGCAGCCCTGTAGGTCCATCTGGGGCCAACGTCCTGACTTTC | CASSPVGPSGANVLTF
- | - | TRBJ1-1 | TRBV6-2/TRBV6-3 | TGTGCCAGCAGTGGGGAACAGGTTACCTACACTGAAGCTTTCTTT | CASSGEQVTYTEAFF
- | TRBD1 | TRBJ1-2 | TRBV19 | TGTGCCAGTAGTACCGGGACAGGGGTTGTTAACTATGGCTACACCTTC | CASSTGTGVVNYGYTF
- | - | TRBJ1-6 | TRBV5-1 | TGCGCCAGCAGCTTGGGGGCAGAAGAGGGCTTTCACTCCTATAATTCACCCCTCCACTTT | CASSLGAEEGFHSYNSPLHF
- | TRBD2 | TRBJ2-5 | TRBV24-1 | TGTGCCACCAGTGATCCCGGACTAGCGGGAGGAGAGACCCAGTACTTC | CATSDPGLAGGETQYF
- | - | TRBJ1-5 | TRBV19 | TGTGCCAGTAGTATAGATCGGGGGAATCAGCCCCAGCATTTT | CASSIDRGNQPQHF
- | - | TRBJ1-5 | TRBV27 | TGTGCCAGCAGTTTCGGTCCAGGGTCTAATCAGCCCCAGCATTTT | CASSFGPGSNQPQHF
- | TRBD2 | TRBJ2-3 | TRBV6-6 | TGTGCCAGCAGGGGGGGGACGCAGTATTTT | CASRGGTQYF
- | TRBD1 | TRBJ1-1 | TRBV5-1 | TGCGCCAGCAGCCTCCCCTTGGGACAGGACACTGAAGCTTTCTTT | CASSLPLGQDTEAFF
- | - | TRBJ1-1 | TRBV2 | TGTGCCAGCAGTGAATTCACTGAAGCTTTCTTT | CASSEFTEAFF
once | - | TRBJ2-7 | TRBV4-3 | TGCGCCAGCAGCCAAGGTACCAGCTACGAGCAGTACTTC | CASSQGTSYEQYF
- | - | TRBJ2-1 | TRBV5-4 | TGTGCCAGCAGCTTGGGAGGCCGCTACAATGAGCAGTTCTTC | CASSLGGRYNEQFF
- | TRBD1 | TRBJ2-7 | TRBV6-2/TRBV6-3 | TGTGCCAGCAGTCTCAGGACAGGCGCCGAGCAGTACTTC | CASSLRTGAEQYF
- | TRBD2 | TRBJ2-7 | TRBV28 | TGTGCCAGCAGTCCCCCCTTACTAGCGGGGAAACACGAGCAGTACTTC | CASSPPLLAGKHEQYF
- | TRBD1 | TRBJ2-7 | TRBV28 | TGTGCCAGCAGTTTGGCCCTTGGGACAGGGAATTATTACGAGCAGTACTTC | CASSLALGTGNYYEQYF
- | TRBD2 | TRBJ2-1 | TRBV4-3 | TGCGCCAGCAGCCTTACAGAGGGACTAGCGGGGGGTGAGCAGTTCTTC | CASSLTEGLAGGEQFF
- | TRBD1 | TRBJ2-7 | TRBV5-1 | TGCGCCAGCAGCCGTGGGACAGGGTACTCCTACGAGCAGTACTTC | CASSRGTGYSYEQYF
- | TRBD1 | TRBJ1-6 | TRBV23-1 | TGCGCCAGCAGTCAATCCCGGGACAGGCAAAAGAGCTCCTATAATTCACCCCTCCACTTT | CASSQSRDRQKSSYNSPLHF
- | TRBD1 | TRBJ1-1 | TRBV15 | TGTGCCACCAGCAGACAGGGGGGCACTGAAGCTTTCTTT | CATSRQGGTEAFF
- | - | TRBJ2-1 | TRBV19 | TGTGCCAGTAGTATAGATCCCGGCCCCTTTTACAATGAGCAGTTCTTC | CASSIDPGPFYNEQFF
- | - | TRBJ1-2 | TRBV6-5 | TGTGCCAGCAGTCCGCTACAGGGCCGATATGGCTACACCTTC | CASSPLQGRYGYTF
- | - | TRBJ2-7 | TRBV19 | TGTGCCAGTAGTCTCCGACAGCCTTACTACGAGCAGTACTTC | CASSLRQPYYEQYF
- | - | TRBJ1-2 | TRBV5-5 | TGTGCCAGCAGCTTGGAGCTGGGGGCGTATAGTGGTGGCTACACCTTC | CASSLELGAYSGGYTF
- | - | TRBJ2-7 | TRBV6-6 | TGTGCCAGCACCCAAGACTACGAGCAGTACTTC | CASTQDYEQYF
- | TRBD2 | TRBJ2-2 | TRBV5-3 | TGTGCCAGAAGCCCGCGGGTGAGCGGGGGGGATGCCGGGGAGCTGTTTTTT | CARSPRVSGGDAGELFF
- | - | TRBJ1-2 | TRBV10-3 | TGTGCCATCAGTGACCCTCAGGAAGGAGGCTACACCTTC | CAISDPQEGGYTF
- | - | TRBJ2-7 | TRBV4-3 | TGCGCCAGCAGCCAAGATAGGGATTTGGGCGAGCAGTACTTC | CASSQDRDLGEQYF
- | - | TRBJ1-5 | TRBV6-5 | TGTGCCAGCAGATTATATACCAATCAGCCCCAGCATTTT | CASRLYTNQPQHF
- | TRBD1 | TRBJ2-7 | TRBV5-8 | TGTGCCAGCAGCTTGAGGGGGCCCGAGCAGTACTTC | CASSLRGPEQYF
- | - | TRBJ2-1 | TRBV30 | TGTGCCTGGAGTTTAAGGGGCCTTAACTCCTACAATGAGCAGTTCTTC | CAWSLRGLNSYNEQFF
- | - | TRBJ1-1 | TRBV19 | TGTGCCAGTAGTATGGGGAGGGCTAGGCCTGAAGCTTTCTTT | CASSMGRARPEAFF
once | - | TRBJ2-5 | TRBV19 | TGTGCCAGTAGTATCCTGGGGCAGGTCGGAGAGACCCAGTACTTC | CASSILGQVGETQYF
- | TRBD1 | TRBJ1-4 | TRBV9 | TGTGCCAGCAGCCCCCTGTCAGGGGGTAGAACTAATGAAAAACTGTTTTTT | CASSPLSGGRTNEKLFF
- | TRBD2 | TRBJ2-3 | TRBV7-6 | TGTGCCAGCAGCTCTGGTGGACTAGCGGCAGATACGCAGTATTTT | CASSSGGLAADTQYF
few | TRBD1 | TRBJ2-2 | TRBV4-3 | TGCGCCAGCAGAACCGGGACAGGGGACCACACCGGGGAGCTGTTTTTT | CASRTGTGDHTGELFF
- | - | TRBJ1-4 | TRBV5-5 | TGTGCCAGCAGCCCGGGCCCAACTAATGAAAAACTGTTTTTT | CASSPGPTNEKLFF
- | - | TRBJ1-2 | TRBV6-5 | TGTGCCAGCAGTTCGGACACGACCTATGGCTACACCTTC | CASSSDTTYGYTF
once | TRBD2 | TRBJ2-7 | TRBV4-1 | TGCGCCAGCAGCCAAGAATGGGTAGTAGCGGGGGCGAACTACGAGCAGTACTTC | CASSQEWVVAGANYEQYF
- | TRBD2 | TRBJ2-5 | TRBV9 | TGTGCCAGCAGACGCGGGGGGGCCTGTGAGACCCAGTACTTC | CASRRGGACETQYF